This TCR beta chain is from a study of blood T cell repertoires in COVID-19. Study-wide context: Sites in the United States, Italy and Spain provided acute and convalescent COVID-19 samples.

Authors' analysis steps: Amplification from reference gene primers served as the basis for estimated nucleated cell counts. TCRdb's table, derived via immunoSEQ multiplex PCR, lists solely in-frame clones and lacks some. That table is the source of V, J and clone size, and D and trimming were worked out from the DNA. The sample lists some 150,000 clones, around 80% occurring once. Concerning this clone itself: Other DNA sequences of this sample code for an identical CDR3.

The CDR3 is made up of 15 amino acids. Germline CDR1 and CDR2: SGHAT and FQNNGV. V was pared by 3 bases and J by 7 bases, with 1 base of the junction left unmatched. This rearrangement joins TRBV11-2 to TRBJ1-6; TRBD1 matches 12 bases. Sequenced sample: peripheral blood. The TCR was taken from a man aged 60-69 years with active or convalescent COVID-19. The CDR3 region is CASSLGQGANSPLHF. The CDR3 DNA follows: TGTGCCAGCAGCTTGGGACAGGGGGCAAATTCACCCCTCCACTTT. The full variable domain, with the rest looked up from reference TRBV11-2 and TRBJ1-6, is EAGVAQSPRYKIIEKRQSVAFWCNPISGHATLYWYQQILGQGPKLLIQFQNNGVVDDSQLPKDRFSAERLKGVDSTLKIQPAKLEDSAVYLCASSLGQGANSPLHFGNGTRLTVT.